This T cell receptor beta chain was documented in a study of T cells after somatic rescue of genetic block. The data were produced by immunoSEQ multiplex PCR, yet TCRdb's version contains in-frame clones alone and is incomplete. This table holds tens of thousands of clones, about nine tenths found once. Germline V gives CDR1 SGHTA, CDR2 FQGTGA. Trimming pared 1 base from V and 0 bases from J, leaving 22 bases between. The CDR3 is 20 amino acids. The sequence was obtained from a man aged 35-49 years. Sequenced: peripheral blood mononuclear cells (PBMCs). V and J are TRBV7-3 and TRBJ1-5, with unresolved D. The CDR3 reads CASSLIPREGSIRSNQPQHF. CDR3 nucleotide sequence: TGTGCCAGCAGCTTAATCCCCCGGGAAGGGAGTATCCGTAGCAATCAGCCCCAGCATTTT.